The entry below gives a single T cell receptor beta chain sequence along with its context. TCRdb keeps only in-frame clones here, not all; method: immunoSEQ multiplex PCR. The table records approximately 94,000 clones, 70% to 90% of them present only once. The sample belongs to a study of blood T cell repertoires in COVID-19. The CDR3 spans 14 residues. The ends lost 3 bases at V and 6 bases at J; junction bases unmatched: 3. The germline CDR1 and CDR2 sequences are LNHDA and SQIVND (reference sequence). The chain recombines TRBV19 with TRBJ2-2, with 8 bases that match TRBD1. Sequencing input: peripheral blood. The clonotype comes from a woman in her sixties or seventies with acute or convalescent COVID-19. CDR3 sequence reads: CASSILQGAGELFF. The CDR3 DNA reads TGTGCCAGTAGTATTTTACAGGGGGCCGGGGAGCTGTTTTTT. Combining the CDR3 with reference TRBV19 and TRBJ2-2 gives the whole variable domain DGGITQSPKYLFRKEGQNVTLSCEQNLNHDAMYWYRQDPGQGLRLIYYSQIVNDFQKGDIAEGYSVSREKKESFPLTVTSAQKNPTAFYLCASSILQGAGELFFGEGSRLTVL.